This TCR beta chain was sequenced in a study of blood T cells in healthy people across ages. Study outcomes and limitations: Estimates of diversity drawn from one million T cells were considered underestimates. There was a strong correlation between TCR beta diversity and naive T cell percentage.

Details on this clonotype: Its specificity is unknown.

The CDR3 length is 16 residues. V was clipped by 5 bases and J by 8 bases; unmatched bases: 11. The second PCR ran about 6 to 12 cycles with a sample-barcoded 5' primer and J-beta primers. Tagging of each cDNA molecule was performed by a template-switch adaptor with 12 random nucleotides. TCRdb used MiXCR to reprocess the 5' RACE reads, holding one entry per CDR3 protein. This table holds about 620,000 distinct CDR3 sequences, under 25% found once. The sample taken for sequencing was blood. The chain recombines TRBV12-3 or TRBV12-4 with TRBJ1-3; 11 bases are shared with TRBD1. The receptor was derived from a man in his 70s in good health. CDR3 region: CASSPGQGASRDTIYF. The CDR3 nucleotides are TGTGCCAGCAGTCCTGGACAGGGGGCGAGTAGAGACACCATATATTTT.